Sequencing of this TCR beta chain was carried out in a study of blood T cell repertoires in COVID-19. The ends were cut back, 3 bases at V and 1 base at J, with 6 bases in the middle. The CDR3 covers 13 residues. Germline values: CDR1 WNHNN, CDR2 SYGVQD (reference sequence). Repertoires were generated with immunoSEQ multiplex PCR, while TCRdb's copy carries only in-frame clones and drops some. The repertoire consists of about 480,000 clones, with approximately 90% occurring once and the leading ten covering approximately 1.8%. This receptor was obtained from a woman between 40 and 55 years old who had recovered from COVID-19. V and J are TRBV10-1 and TRBJ1-1; D is unclear. The sample was PBMCs or T cells enriched from blood (not recorded which). The chain's CDR3 is CASSDPRNTEAFF. The CDR3, as DNA: TGCGCCAGCAGTGATCCGAGGAACACTGAAGCTTTCTTT.